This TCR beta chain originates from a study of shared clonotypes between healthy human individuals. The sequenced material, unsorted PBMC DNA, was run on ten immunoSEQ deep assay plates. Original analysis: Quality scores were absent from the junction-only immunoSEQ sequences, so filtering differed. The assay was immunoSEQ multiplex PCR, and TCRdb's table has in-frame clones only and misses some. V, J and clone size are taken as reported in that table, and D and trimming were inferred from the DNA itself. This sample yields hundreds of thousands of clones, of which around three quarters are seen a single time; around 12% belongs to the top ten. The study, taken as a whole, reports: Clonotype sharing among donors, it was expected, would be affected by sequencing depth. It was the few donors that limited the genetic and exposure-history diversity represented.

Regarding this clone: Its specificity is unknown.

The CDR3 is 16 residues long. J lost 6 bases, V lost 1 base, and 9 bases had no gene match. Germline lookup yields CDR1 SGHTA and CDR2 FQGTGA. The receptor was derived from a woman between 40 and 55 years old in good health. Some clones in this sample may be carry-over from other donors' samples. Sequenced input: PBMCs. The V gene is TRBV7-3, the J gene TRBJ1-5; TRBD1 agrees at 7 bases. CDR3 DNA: TGTGCCAGCAGCTTAATATGCCAGGGGGTTGGTCAGCCCCAGCATTTT. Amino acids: CASSLICQGVGQPQHF.